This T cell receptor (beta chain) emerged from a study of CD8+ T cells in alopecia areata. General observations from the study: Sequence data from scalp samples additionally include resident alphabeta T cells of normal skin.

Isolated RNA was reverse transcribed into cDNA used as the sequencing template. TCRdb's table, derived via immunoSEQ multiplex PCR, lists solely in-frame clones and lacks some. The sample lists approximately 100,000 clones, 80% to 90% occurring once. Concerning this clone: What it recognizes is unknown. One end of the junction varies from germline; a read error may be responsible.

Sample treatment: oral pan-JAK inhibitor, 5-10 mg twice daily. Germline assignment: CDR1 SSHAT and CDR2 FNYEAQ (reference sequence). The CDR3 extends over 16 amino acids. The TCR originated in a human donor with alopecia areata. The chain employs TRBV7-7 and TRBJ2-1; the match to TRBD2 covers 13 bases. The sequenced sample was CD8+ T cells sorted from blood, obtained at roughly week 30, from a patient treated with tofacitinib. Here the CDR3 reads CASSRWTSGSYNEQFF. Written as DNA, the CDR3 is TGTGCTAGCAGCCGATGGACTAGCGGGAGCTACAATGAGCAGTTCTTC.